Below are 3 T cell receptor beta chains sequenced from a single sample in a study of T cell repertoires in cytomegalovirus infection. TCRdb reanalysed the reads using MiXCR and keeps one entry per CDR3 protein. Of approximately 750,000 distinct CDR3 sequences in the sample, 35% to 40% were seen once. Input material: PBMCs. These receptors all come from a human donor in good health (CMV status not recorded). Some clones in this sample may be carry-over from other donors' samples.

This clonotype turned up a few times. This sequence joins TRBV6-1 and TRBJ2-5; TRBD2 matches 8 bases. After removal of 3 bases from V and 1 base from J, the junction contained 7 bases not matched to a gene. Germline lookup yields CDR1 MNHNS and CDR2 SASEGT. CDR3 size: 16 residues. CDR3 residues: CASSDDLLAAQETQYF. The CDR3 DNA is TGTGCCAGCAGTGACGATCTACTAGCGGCCCAAGAGACCCAGTACTTC.

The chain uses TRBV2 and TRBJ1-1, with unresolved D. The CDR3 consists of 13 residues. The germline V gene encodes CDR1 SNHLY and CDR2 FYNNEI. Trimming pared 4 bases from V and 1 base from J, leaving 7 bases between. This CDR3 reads CASSAAANTEAFF. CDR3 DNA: TGTGCCAGCAGTGCGGCCGCGAACACTGAAGCTTTCTTT.

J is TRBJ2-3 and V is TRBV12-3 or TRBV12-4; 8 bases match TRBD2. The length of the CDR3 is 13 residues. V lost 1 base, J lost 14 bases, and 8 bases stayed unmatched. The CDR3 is CASSLEYSGGWYF. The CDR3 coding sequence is TGTGCCAGCAGTTTAGAGTACAGCGGGGGTTGGTATTTT.